This TCR beta chain was recorded in a study of blood T cell repertoires in COVID-19. Study-wide background: Whether acute or convalescent, the COVID-19 samples came from the United States, Italy and Spain. PBMCs, B-cell-depleted T cells, or T cells were the source of the cDNA or gDNA that made up the material.

In the original workflow: Amplification from reference gene primers served as the basis for estimated nucleated cell counts. Assay: immunoSEQ multiplex PCR; the TCRdb copy retains only in-frame clones and omits some. V and J calls and clone size are those listed in that table; D and trimming were worked out from the DNA. The table records 55,000 to 85,000 clones, over 70% of them present only once. The CDR3 has 15 residues. After removal of 0 bases from V and 8 bases from J, the junction contained 8 bases not matched to a gene. Germline CDR1 reads SGHDT; CDR2 reads YYEEEE. The clonotype comes from a man aged 60 to 75 with acute or convalescent COVID-19. The sequenced sample consisted of peripheral blood. The V and J genes are TRBV5-6 and TRBJ2-1; 7 bases match TRBD2. The DNA of the CDR3 is TGTGCCAGCAGCTTGGGCGGCGGGGGTAGGGATGAGCAGTTCTTC. It yields the protein CASSLGGGGRDEQFF.